Listed here are 26 T cell receptor beta chains from one sample, sequenced in a study of CD8+ T cells in alopecia areata (dated 2018 in TCRdb). Read against the paper, the sample's time point label means: more than 3 weeks on oral tofacitinib. What the treatment or condition label conveys for this sample: oral pan-JAK inhibitor, 5-10 mg twice daily. Receptor amplification or capture employed the immunoSEQ multiplex PCR assay. RNA was extracted from all samples and reverse transcribed into cDNA as template for TCR sequencing. In TCRdb, the immuneACCESS table is reduced to in-frame sequences with V and J assigned. These tables do not hold every clone; where another copy was compared, an unresolved V gene accounts for under half, and the others remain unexplained. In all, the sample holds about 140,000 clones, and roughly 80% of those were seen once. The ten largest account for roughly 25% of the sample.

The sequencing here drew on CD8+ T cells sorted from blood, taken at week 4, from a patient treated with tofacitinib. These receptors all come from a human donor with alopecia areata.

The rearrangement uses TRBV5-4 and TRBJ2-3, with TRBD2 as a possible D gene (5 bases). Trimming stripped 2 bases from V and 4 bases from J, with 8 bases between. This CDR3 has 13 residues. The V gene's germline CDR1 is SGHNT and CDR2 YYREEE (reference sequence). The CDR3, as DNA: TGTGCCAGCAGCTTAGCTAGCTCAGATACGCAGTATTTT. Its protein product is CASSLASSDTQYF.

The V gene is TRBV7-6, the J gene TRBJ2-4; D perhaps matches TRBD1 (7 bases). Germline V gene data show CDR1 as SGHVS and CDR2 as FNYEAQ. V lost 5 bases and J lost 1, with 27 bases in between. CDR3 length: 20 residues. The CDR3 is CASSSISGTAGGGAKNIQYF. The CDR3 nucleotides read TGTGCCAGCAGCAGTATTTCCGGGACAGCGGGTGGAGGGGCCAAAAACATTCAGTACTTC.

The V gene is TRBV7-8, the J gene TRBJ2-5; D possibly matches TRBD1 or TRBD2 (6 bases each). The CDR3 has 14 residues. The V and J ends lost 4 bases and 5 bases respectively, with 14 bases between them. CDR1 SGHVS and CDR2 FQNEAQ come from the germline V gene. CDR3 DNA sequence: TGTGCCAGCAGCTCCGGGGGCAGGCGGGAGACCCAGTACTTC. This gives the protein CASSSGGRRETQYF. The full variable domain, completed using reference TRBV7-8 and TRBJ2-5, is GAGVSQSPRYKVAKRGQDVALRCDPISGHVSLFWYQQALGQGPEFLTYFQNEAQLDKSGLPSDRFFAERPEGSVSTLKIQRTQQEDSAVYLCASSSGGRRETQYFGPGTRLLVL.

The V gene is TRBV7-9, the J gene TRBJ2-1, with 9 bases fitting TRBD1. The V gene's germline CDR1 is SEHNR and CDR2 FQNEAQ (reference sequence). This CDR3 is built from 15 residues. V was pared by 5 bases and J by 7 bases, with 9 bases of the junction left unmatched. The CDR3 DNA is TGTGCCAGCAGCCCACGGACAGGGGTGGAGAATGAGCAGTTCTTC. Translated, it gives CASSPRTGVENEQFF.

This clone has only one observation. The chain couples TRBV5-1 to TRBJ2-1; the D is unclear. CDR1 and CDR2 from the germline V gene are SGHRS and YFSETQ. The CDR3 contains 12 residues. The V and J ends lost 4 bases and 8 bases respectively, with 10 bases between them. The CDR3 protein is CASSPNGHEQFF. The CDR3 coding sequence is TGCGCCAGCAGCCCCAATGGGCATGAGCAGTTCTTC.

The chain employs TRBV7-9 and TRBJ2-4, with D perhaps TRBD1 (5 bases). V lost 1 base and J 6 bases, leaving 13 bases between the germline ends. Germline V lookup: CDR1 SEHNR, CDR2 FQNEAQ (reference sequence). The CDR3 consists of 15 residues. The CDR3, as DNA: TGTGCCAGCAGCTTAGGACCGCCTAGGGGAAACATTCAGTACTTC. This codes for CASSLGPPRGNIQYF.

The DNA of the CDR3 is TGTGCCAGCAGCTCCCAGGGCGGGGAAAGCTCCTACGAGCAGTACTTC. It yields the protein CASSSQGGESSYEQYF. J is TRBJ2-7 and V is TRBV7-2; D might be TRBD2 (6 bases). Between the trimmed V and J ends, which lost 4 bases and 0 bases, there was a span of 16 bases. This CDR3 has 16 amino acids. Germline CDR1 is SGHTA and CDR2 is FQGNSA.

The chain carries TRBV7-9 and TRBJ2-3, with 8 bases that match TRBD1. The CDR3 sequence is 16 residues long. J lost 2 bases, V lost 5 bases, and 9 bases had no gene match. CDR1 is SEHNR, CDR2 FQNEAQ, per germline (reference sequence). CDR3 sequence (DNA): TGTGCCAGCAGCAGCCGACAGGGGAATCCCACAGATACGCAGTATTTT. It codes for CASSSRQGNPTDTQYF.

The chain carries TRBV2 and TRBJ2-3; 7 bases line up with TRBD2. The CDR3 length is 16 residues. V trimming: 1 base; J trimming: 2 bases; junction bases outside the gene matches: 6. Germline values: CDR1 SNHLY, CDR2 FYNNEI. The CDR3 spells CASSEGNGGITDTQYF. The CDR3 DNA reads TGTGCCAGCAGTGAAGGGAACGGGGGGATCACAGATACGCAGTATTTT.

The chain combines TRBV9 with TRBJ2-1; 7 nucleotides match TRBD2. This CDR3 has 15 residues. CDR1 and CDR2 (germline): SGDLS, YYNGEE. Losses at the gene ends were 3 bases for V and 6 bases for J; bases not matched to a gene: 9. CDR3: CASSAGAGNLNEQFF. CDR3 nucleotide sequence: TGTGCCAGCAGCGCCGGAGCGGGGAATCTCAATGAGCAGTTCTTC.

The chain carries TRBV30 and TRBJ2-7, with 7 bases lining up with TRBD2. From germline, CDR1 is GTSNPN and CDR2 SVGIG (reference sequence). CDR3 length equals 14 residues. Losses at the gene ends were 5 bases for V and 0 bases for J; bases not matched to a gene: 7. CDR3 DNA: TGTGCCTGGGATTGGGGGGGGAGCTCCTACGAGCAGTACTTC. Residues: CAWDWGGSSYEQYF.

The chain recombines TRBV6-5 with TRBJ2-3; D is unclear. CDR1 MNHEY and CDR2 SVGAGI come from the germline V gene. Trimming took 2 bases from V and 4 from J, leaving 10 bases between them. The CDR3 covers 14 residues. Here the CDR3 reads CASSYGPISDTQYF. CDR3 DNA: TGTGCCAGCAGTTACGGCCCGATATCAGATACGCAGTATTTT.

This chain links TRBV4-1 with TRBJ2-2, with a weak D call TRBD1 (5 bases). Between the trimmed V and J ends, which lost 0 bases and 3 bases, there was a span of 17 bases. CDR1 is MGHRA and CDR2 is YSYEKL in the germline V gene. CDR3 length: 18 residues. The CDR3 spells CASSQDMEGARDTGELFF. In DNA, the CDR3 is TGCGCCAGCAGCCAAGATATGGAAGGGGCGCGAGACACCGGGGAGCTGTTTTTT.

A single count supports this clone. The chain links TRBV13 to TRBJ2-7, with TRBD1 matching over 7 bases. This CDR3 is built from 15 residues. V lost 4 bases to trimming and J lost 2 bases; unmatched junction nucleotides: 8. Germline V gene lookup returns CDR1 PRHDT and CDR2 FYEKMQ (reference sequence). Here the CDR3 DNA reads TGTGCCAGCAGCTCCACTCGACAGGGCCCCTACGAGCAGTACTTC. Its translation: CASSSTRQGPYEQYF.

The chain uses TRBV4-1 and TRBJ2-7; the D call may be TRBD1 or TRBD2 (5 bases each). This CDR3 has 13 amino acids. Trimming took 4 bases from V and 2 from J, leaving 9 bases between them. Germline V gives CDR1 MGHRA, CDR2 YSYEKL. The CDR3 nucleotides read TGCGCCAGCAGCCGGGGGTATCCCTACGAGCAGTACTTC. Translating it yields CASSRGYPYEQYF.

The V call is TRBV2, the J call TRBJ2-7; perhaps TRBD2 as D (6 bases). Looked up from germline, CDR1 is SNHLY and CDR2 is FYNNEI. This CDR3 spans 12 amino acids. V dropped 6 bases and J dropped 5 bases, with 11 bases sitting between them. The CDR3 DNA is TGTGCCAGCAGGGCCCCGGGGGACGAGCAGTACTTC. Its protein product is CASRAPGDEQYF.

This chain connects TRBV5-6 to TRBJ1-2, with D hard to call. The germline V gene encodes CDR1 SGHDT and CDR2 YYEEEE. CDR3 length: 14 residues. V lost 1 base, J lost 1 base, and 8 bases lay in between. The DNA of the CDR3 is TGTGCCAGCAGCTTGATGGCAGATAACTATGGCTACACCTTC. This gives the protein CASSLMADNYGYTF.

The chain has TRBV27 and TRBJ2-7; TRBD2 matches 10 bases. This CDR3 spans 14 amino acids. Germline CDR1 and CDR2: MNHEY and SMNVEV (reference sequence). V lost 1 base to trimming and J lost 8 bases; unmatched junction nucleotides: 5. For the CDR3, the DNA is TGTGCCAGCAGTTTATTAGCGGGGGGCGCTCAGCAGTACTTC. It encodes CASSLLAGGAQQYF.

This sequence joins TRBV4-2 and TRBJ1-2, with D unresolved. The germline V gene encodes CDR1 LGHNA and CDR2 YNFKEQ. This CDR3 contains 14 residues. V was pared by 4 bases and J by 5 bases, with 14 bases between. CDR3 DNA: TGTGCCAGCAGCCCTATGGACCGCTTGTATGGCTACACCTTC. This encodes CASSPMDRLYGYTF.

The sample holds one count of this clone. The chain employs TRBV27 and TRBJ2-3; D is uncertain. Looked up from germline, CDR1 is MNHEY and CDR2 is SMNVEV (reference sequence). The CDR3 has 12 amino acids. Trimming cost V 5 bases and J 2 bases, with 5 bases left between them. DNA of the CDR3: TGTGCCAGCAGTGGATTCACAGATACGCAGTATTTT. Protein: CASSGFTDTQYF.

This chain links TRBV11-2 with TRBJ2-7; D possibly corresponds to TRBD2 (5 bases). The CDR3 sequence is 15 residues long. Looked up from germline, CDR1 is SGHAT and CDR2 is FQNNGV. V lost 4 bases and J 4 bases, leaving 17 bases between the germline ends. CDR3 bases: TGTGCCAGCAGCTGGTTCCTAGCAGCAGAATACGAGCAGTACTTC. It yields the protein CASSWFLAAEYEQYF.

This sequence joins TRBV2 and TRBJ1-2; the D is unclear. V was clipped by 2 bases and J by 6 bases, with 13 bases between them. CDR1 SNHLY and CDR2 FYNNEI come from the germline V gene. The CDR3 spans 14 residues. As DNA, the CDR3 is TGTGCCAGCAGTGAATCCACGGTGAAACATGGCTACACCTTC. Translated: CASSESTVKHGYTF.

A single count supports this clone. The chain has TRBV2 and TRBJ2-7; 7 bases match TRBD1. The CDR3 has 13 residues. The germline gives CDR1 SNHLY, CDR2 FYNNEI. With 7 bases clipped from V and 0 bases from J, the junction kept 3 bases outside the gene matches. The CDR3 here is CASKGTDSYEQYF. In DNA, the CDR3 is TGTGCCAGCAAGGGGACAGACTCCTACGAGCAGTACTTC.

The V and J genes are TRBV4-1 and TRBJ2-1, with D perhaps TRBD2 (5 bases). The CDR3 has 17 residues. V was cut by 2 bases and J by 3 bases, with 17 bases left in between. Germline V gene sequence: CDR1 MGHRA, CDR2 YSYEKL. CDR3 protein: CASSQQSPGEYYNEQFF. The CDR3 DNA reads as TGCGCCAGCAGCCAACAGAGCCCCGGGGAATACTACAATGAGCAGTTCTTC.

The chain joins TRBV12-5 to TRBJ2-1; D is undetermined. The CDR3 length is 17 residues. CDR1 is LGHNT, CDR2 FRNRAP, per germline. The V gene lost 1 base and the J gene lost 2 bases, with 15 bases spanning the gap. CDR3 nucleotide sequence: TGTGCTAGTGGTTTGGACAGTCCCGGGCCGCCCTACAATGAGCAGTTCTTC. It is translated as CASGLDSPGPPYNEQFF.

This clone was seen a few times. The rearrangement joins TRBV6-5 to TRBJ2-7; 12 bases are a match to TRBD2. The CDR3 sequence is 15 residues long. Germline V CDR1 and CDR2: MNHEY, SVGAGI. Trimming took 8 bases from V and 3 from J; bases not matched to a gene: 8. CDR3 in DNA: TGTGCCAGCGGGAAGGCTAGCGGGGGGGACTACGAGCAGTACTTC. It is translated as CASGKASGGDYEQYF.